This TCR beta chain is drawn from a study of Graves' ophthalmopathy and Graves' hyperthyroidism. TCR beta CDR3 regions were amplified from RNA transcripts. HTBI primers were employed in first-round RT-PCR, then a second-round multiplex PCR followed. TCRdb ran MiXCR on the multiplex PCR reads and lists one entry per CDR3 protein. The sample consists of around 660,000 distinct CDR3 sequences, over 40% of them appearing once. The ends were cut back, 7 bases at V and 7 bases at J, with 19 bases in the middle. Germline values: CDR1 SNHLY, CDR2 FYNNEI. The CDR3 contains 14 residues. Clinical symptoms, serum thyroxine, TRAb, thyroid ultrasound and orbital computed tomography formed the basis of diagnosis. What supplied the PBMCs was roughly 10 ml of fresh peripheral blood. The table lists this clonotype with many counts. Its target is not known. Overall study findings and caveats: Blood also contained most of the expanded thyroid clonotypes above 0.001 frequency.

The source material was peripheral blood. The genes are TRBV2 and TRBJ1-2, with D possibly being TRBD1 (5 bases). This sequence originates from an adult man with Graves' ophthalmopathy. The CDR3 loop is CASTGTSLLSGYTF. The DNA for the CDR3 is TGTGCCAGCACCGGGACCTCTCTCCTCTCTGGCTACACCTTC.